The 23 T cell receptor beta chains below all came from one sample that was sequenced in a study of blood T cell repertoires in COVID-19. Assay: immunoSEQ multiplex PCR; the TCRdb copy retains only in-frame clones and omits some. The table lists about 180,000 clones, approximately 78% of them singletons. Material: PBMCs or T cells enriched from blood (not recorded which). These TCRs come from a woman aged 45-65 years who had recovered from COVID-19.

J is TRBJ2-4 and V is TRBV2; 10 bases are a match to TRBD2. Germline V CDR1 and CDR2: SNHLY, FYNNEI. CDR3 length: 21 amino acids. V lost 3 bases, J lost 4 bases, and 21 bases stayed unmatched. CDR3: CASSDKGDARASGRSKNIQYF. The DNA for the CDR3 is TGTGCCAGCAGTGATAAGGGGGACGCTAGGGCTAGCGGGAGATCTAAAAACATTCAGTACTTC.

The chain couples TRBV7-2 to TRBJ2-1, with D hard to call. This CDR3 has 15 amino acids. Germline CDR1 reads SGHTA; CDR2 reads FQGNSA. With 5 bases removed from V and 0 bases from J, the gap between germline ends came to 11 bases. Written as DNA, the CDR3 is TGTGCCAGCAGCCCGGCTAGGATCTCCTACAATGAGCAGTTCTTC. Translated: CASSPARISYNEQFF.

The V and J genes are TRBV24-1 and TRBJ2-7; D is unclear. This CDR3 has 13 amino acids. Trimming cost V 6 bases and J 2 bases, with 10 bases left between them. Germline assignment: CDR1 KGHDR and CDR2 SFDVKD. CDR3 DNA: TGTGCCACCAGTCCCGGTTACCCCTACGAGCAGTACTTC. This translates into CATSPGYPYEQYF.

This clone was seen a few times. The rearrangement uses TRBV5-1 and TRBJ2-7; tentative D call: TRBD1 (6 bases). Germline V gives CDR1 SGHRS, CDR2 YFSETQ. V lost 4 bases, J lost 5 bases, and 22 bases lay in between. The CDR3 has 16 amino acids. This CDR3 reads CASSRAPGQTRDEQYF. The CDR3, as DNA: TGCGCCAGCAGCCGCGCCCCCGGACAGACCCGGGACGAGCAGTACTTC.

The sample holds one count of this clone. The chain carries TRBV30 and TRBJ2-7; 8 nucleotides line up with TRBD1. This CDR3 is 13 amino acids long. Trimming cost V 1 base and J 2 bases; bases outside gene matches: 1. The germline gives CDR1 GTSNPN, CDR2 SVGIG (reference sequence). In DNA form, the CDR3 reads TGTGCCTGGAGTGGGACAGGGACCTACGAGCAGTACTTC. It encodes CAWSGTGTYEQYF.

The chain has TRBV5-1 and TRBJ2-1, with D possibly matching TRBD2 (6 bases). Trimming took off 1 base at V and 2 bases at J, with 16 bases between the two ends. The CDR3 is 17 amino acids. CDR1 and CDR2 from the germline V gene are SGHRS and YFSETQ. CDR3 nucleotides: TGCGCCAGCAGCTTGCTCCTTGGGCGGGGTACCTACAATGAGCAGTTCTTC. This gives the protein CASSLLLGRGTYNEQFF.

This clone appeared a few times. The chain uses TRBV11-3 and TRBJ2-3, with D uncertain. Per the germline V gene, CDR1 is SGHNT and CDR2 is YENEEA. Trimming shortened V by 1 base and J by 4 bases, and 6 bases separated the two germline ends. The CDR3 contains 13 residues. The CDR3 here is CASSLGLSDTQYF. CDR3 nucleotide sequence: TGTGCCAGCAGCTTAGGACTTTCAGATACGCAGTATTTT.

The gene calls are TRBV30 and TRBJ2-2; TRBD2 aligns across 10 bases. The J segment lost 3 bases and the V segment lost 3 bases, leaving 10 bases of the junction unmatched. Germline V CDR1 and CDR2: GTSNPN, SVGIG (reference sequence). The CDR3 covers 17 residues. CDR3: CAWRRSRTSGYTGELFF. The CDR3 DNA sequence: TGTGCCTGGAGACGATCCCGGACTAGCGGATACACCGGGGAGCTGTTTTTT.

The chain recombines TRBV28 with TRBJ2-1; weak D call: TRBD2 (6 bases). Trimming took off 7 bases at V and 10 bases at J, with 23 bases between the two ends. The CDR3 sequence is 15 residues long. Germline V gene lookup returns CDR1 MDHEN and CDR2 SYDVKM. CDR3 sequence reads: CASISPGRRVTEQFF. CDR3 nucleotide sequence: TGTGCCAGCATCTCACCGGGACGGAGGGTGACCGAGCAGTTCTTC.

The chain carries TRBV2 and TRBJ1-1; D is undetermined. This CDR3 region has 12 residues. V shed 8 bases and J shed 3 bases, with 10 bases lying between them. The germline CDR1 and CDR2 sequences are SNHLY and FYNNEI. In DNA form, the CDR3 reads TGTGCCAGCCCGGTATTTCACACTGAAGCTTTCTTT. Protein product: CASPVFHTEAFF. The variable domain in full, with the rest retrieved from reference TRBV2 and TRBJ1-1, is EPEVTQTPSHQVTQMGQEVILRCVPISNHLYFYWYRQILGQKVEFLVSFYNNEISEKSEIFDDQFSVERPDGSNFTLKIRSTKLEDSAMYFCASPVFHTEAFFGQGTRLTVV.

The chain links TRBV1 to TRBJ2-7; TRBD2, the table's D call, was not compared with the DNA. TRBV1 is a pseudogene segment. This CDR3 has 16 residues. The CDR3 DNA reads TGCACCAGCAGCCAAGATAAGCTAGCGGATTCCTACGAGCAGTACTTC. It encodes CTSSQDKLADSYEQYF.

This clone was seen just once. V is TRBV21-1 and J is TRBJ1-4; the table's D call TRBD1 went unverified against the DNA. TRBV21-1 is termed a pseudogene. CDR3 size: 19 residues. The DNA of the CDR3 is TGTGCCAGCAGCAAATACGCAGGACAGGGCGTGGAAAGTAATGAAAAACTGTTTTTT. It encodes CASSKYAGQGVESNEKLFF.

This clone was recorded a few times. The chain couples TRBV11-2 to TRBJ2-7; 11 bases line up with TRBD1. With 5 bases clipped from V and 2 bases from J, the junction kept 5 bases outside the gene matches. Germline V gene data show CDR1 as SGHAT and CDR2 as FQNNGV. There are 15 residues in the CDR3. The CDR3 coding sequence is TGTGCCAGCAGCGTGGGACAGGGGGGTCCCTACGAGCAGTACTTC. Protein: CASSVGQGGPYEQYF.

This rearrangement joins TRBV28 to TRBJ2-7; TRBD2 agrees at 13 bases. Germline trimming cut 5 bases from V and 3 bases from J; bases unmatched to any gene: 4. The CDR3 is made up of 15 amino acids. The germline V gene has CDR1 MDHEN and CDR2 SYDVKM. The CDR3 nucleotides are TGTGCCAGCAGTCGCGGACTAGCGGGAGTCTACGAGCAGTACTTC. Translating gives CASSRGLAGVYEQYF.

This chain links TRBV9 with TRBJ2-1; D perhaps matches TRBD1 (6 bases). Germline V CDR1 and CDR2: SGDLS, YYNGEE. This CDR3 has 16 residues. V dropped 3 bases and J dropped 4 bases, with 17 bases sitting between them. In nucleotides, the CDR3 is TGTGCCAGCAGCGCCGGTGGACAGACCATATACAATGAGCAGTTCTTC. Its translation: CASSAGGQTIYNEQFF.

V gene TRBV2 combines with J gene TRBJ2-1, with TRBD1 matching 10 bases. Germline loops: CDR1 SNHLY, CDR2 FYNNEI. The trim removed 2 bases at V and 10 bases at J, leaving 8 bases unmatched. This CDR3 spans 15 amino acids. The CDR3 is CASSEFRDRGGEQFF. The CDR3 coding sequence is TGTGCCAGCAGTGAATTCCGGGACAGGGGCGGAGAGCAGTTCTTC.

The V call is TRBV24-1, the J call TRBJ2-1; 7 nucleotides line up with TRBD2. V lost 2 bases and J lost 6; bases outside the gene matches: 6. Germline lookup yields CDR1 KGHDR and CDR2 SFDVKD. This CDR3 has 15 residues. As DNA, the CDR3 is TGTGCCACCAGTGATTCGGGCGGGAGAGGCAATGAGCAGTTCTTC. Translating gives CATSDSGGRGNEQFF.

The rearrangement links TRBV7-9 to TRBJ2-1; TRBD1 aligns across 7 bases. J lost 2 bases, V lost 5 bases, and 6 bases had no gene match. The germline CDR1 and CDR2 sequences are SEHNR and FQNEAQ (reference sequence). The CDR3 loop spans 15 amino acids. The CDR3 DNA reads TGTGCCAGCAGCGTCCGACAGGGAACCTACAATGAGCAGTTCTTC. This encodes CASSVRQGTYNEQFF.

The chain combines TRBV28 with TRBJ1-2; D unclear. Looked up from germline, CDR1 is MDHEN and CDR2 is SYDVKM. The CDR3 consists of 14 residues. The germline V and J ends were trimmed by 7 bases and 4 bases, with 16 bases remaining between them. The CDR3: CASNTQPGRYGYTF. The CDR3 DNA reads as TGTGCCAGCAATACTCAGCCAGGCCGCTATGGCTACACCTTC.

The V and J genes are TRBV28 and TRBJ2-3; a possible D gene is TRBD2 (6 bases). This CDR3 is built from 14 residues. Per the germline V gene, CDR1 is MDHEN and CDR2 is SYDVKM. V dropped 6 bases and J dropped 2 bases, with 12 bases sitting between them. CDR3 nucleotides: TGTGCCAGCAGCCGGGGCGGGGCCACAGATACGCAGTATTTT. Encoded protein: CASSRGGATDTQYF.

This chain joins TRBV6-5 and TRBJ2-1; 7 positions agree with TRBD2. The CDR3 is made up of 15 amino acids. With V trimmed by 2 bases and J by 1 base, 2 bases remained unmatched. Germline CDR1 reads MNHEY; CDR2 reads SVGAGI. DNA for the CDR3: TGTGCCAGCAGTTACGAAGCGGGATCCTACAATGAGCAGTTCTTC. It specifies CASSYEAGSYNEQFF.

The chain is built from TRBV28 and TRBJ2-1; the match to TRBD1 covers 7 bases. The length of the CDR3 is 18 residues. The germline V gene has CDR1 MDHEN and CDR2 SYDVKM. Trimming took 3 bases from V and 1 from J; bases not matched to a gene: 12. CDR3 sequence: CASSFRGRGSSSYNEQFF. The DNA for the CDR3 is TGTGCCAGCAGTTTCAGGGGCAGGGGGAGTAGTTCCTACAATGAGCAGTTCTTC. Full variable domain (rest looked up from reference TRBV28 and TRBJ2-1): DVKVTQSSRYLVKRTGEKVFLECVQDMDHENMFWYRQDPGLGLRLIYFSYDVKMKEKGDIPEGYSVSREKKERFSLILESASTNQTSMYLCASSFRGRGSSSYNEQFFGPGTRLTVL.

This chain links TRBV5-1 with TRBJ2-7; the D gene is possibly TRBD1 (5 bases). The ends were cut back, 1 base at V and 5 bases at J, with 10 bases in the middle. The length of the CDR3 is 13 residues. Germline V gene data show CDR1 as SGHRS and CDR2 as YFSETQ. The CDR3 nucleotides read TGCGCCAGCAGCTTGCAGGGTAGGGACGAGCAGTACTTC. Its protein is CASSLQGRDEQYF. Looking up the rest from reference TRBV5-1 and TRBJ2-7 gives the full variable domain: KAGVTQTPRYLIKTRGQQVTLSCSPISGHRSVSWYQQTPGQGLQFLFEYFSETQRNKGNFPGRFSGRQFSNSRSEMNVSTLELGDSALYLCASSLQGRDEQYFGPGTRLTVT.